This TCR beta chain comes out of a study of shared clonotypes between healthy human individuals. Sequenced by immunoSEQ multiplex PCR; TCRdb stores in-frame clones only, minus some. In the table there are over 2 million clones, roughly 94% of which are singletons. The junction had 16 bases not matched to a gene; V was cut back by 6 bases and J by 6 bases. CDR3 length: 16 amino acids. From germline, CDR1 is MNHEY and CDR2 SMNVEV (reference sequence). The chain has TRBV27 and TRBJ2-7; 8 bases are shared with TRBD1. The sample taken for sequencing was naive CD4+ T cells sorted from blood. As to subset: CD45RA+ positively selected. This sequence originates from a man aged 18-30 years in good health. The DNA of the CDR3 is TGTGCCAGCAGCCTATACCCTACAGGGGGTAGGGGCGAGCAGTACTTC. Translation: CASSLYPTGGRGEQYF.